Given below is one TCR beta chain in context. The antigen this receptor binds is unknown. There are no base qualities to consult, and no much larger clone falls within one base. The protocol used for the library was the immunoSEQ multiplex PCR assay. TCRdb's version of the immuneACCESS table is confined to in-frame rearrangements and falls short of the full clone set. An unresolved V gene accounts for under half of the shortfall where checked; the remainder is of unknown origin. The sample table records 90,000 to 95,000 clones; more than 85% of these occur just once. The ten largest clones represent 0.8% to 0.95% of the sample. This entry belongs to a study of T cell changes during pregnancy in multiple sclerosis (dated by TCRdb to about 2019). Regarding the study in general: Changes in the T cell repertoire over the course of pregnancy were examined in this study in women with multiple sclerosis.

The CDR3 goes from the cysteine to the phenylalanine over 13 residues. The DNA shown is the 39-base CDR3, in frame from base 1. CDR1 and CDR2, looked up from the germline V gene, are SGHAT and FQNNGV. V lost 6 bases and J lost 7 bases; the stretch between them is 15 bases long. The rearrangement combines TRBV11-2 with TRBJ1-2; no confident D gene assignment can be made. Material: peripheral blood, obtained before pregnancy. The TCR comes from a female donor with multiple sclerosis, enrolled in a pregnancy study. The CDR3: CASRYTAGSGYTF. The nucleotide sequence is TGTGCCAGCAGATATACCGCGGGGTCTGGCTACACCTTC. Supplemented by the reference TRBV11-2 and TRBJ1-2 proteins around the CDR3, the complete variable domain is EAGVAQSPRYKIIEKRQSVAFWCNPISGHATLYWYQQILGQGPKLLIQFQNNGVVDDSQLPKDRFSAERLKGVDSTLKIQPAKLEDSAVYLCASRYTAGSGYTFGSGTRLTVV.